These 5 T cell receptor beta chains were sequenced from one sample in a study of OX40 agonist ivuxolimab in advanced cancers. Libraries were prepared by immunoSEQ multiplex PCR; TCRdb keeps only in-frame clonotypes and omits some of them. There are tens of thousands of clones in the sample; almost 90% occur only once, and roughly 8.1% lies in the top ten. Sample: CD4+ or CD8+ T cells sorted from blood, taken in a trial of the OX40 agonist ivuxolimab. The receptors were sampled from an adult with an advanced solid tumor such as melanoma, head and neck, liver or kidney cancer.

The V call is TRBV28, the J call TRBJ1-2; no clear D gene. Germline V lookup: CDR1 MDHEN, CDR2 SYDVKM. The CDR3 is 18 amino acids. Trimming cost V 1 base and J 6 bases, with 24 bases left between them. The CDR3 sequence is CASSLLSTTFVARDGYTF. The CDR3 coding sequence is TGTGCCAGCAGTTTATTATCTACGACCTTCGTGGCCCGTGATGGCTACACCTTC.

This rearrangement joins TRBV11-3 to TRBJ2-1, with D uncertain. This CDR3 has 14 amino acids. Per germline, CDR1 SGHNT and CDR2 YENEEA. Deletions cut 0 bases from V and 5 bases from J, with 8 bases between. CDR3 in DNA: TGTGCCAGCAGCTTAGATCCGCACAACAATGAGCAGTTCTTC. Its protein product is CASSLDPHNNEQFF.

J is TRBJ2-1 and V is TRBV29-1; TRBD1 agrees at 7 bases. The CDR3 length is 11 residues. Germline V gene sequence: CDR1 SQVTM, CDR2 ANQGSEA. After removal of 7 bases from V and 8 bases from J, the junction contained 5 bases not matched to a gene. Here the CDR3 DNA reads TGCAGCGCTTCGACAGGGTATGAGCAGTTCTTC. Protein: CSASTGYEQFF.

CDR3 loop: CASSLGAVSGNTIYF. The CDR3 DNA is TGTGCCAGCAGCTTAGGGGCCGTCTCTGGAAACACCATATATTTT. The chain combines TRBV7-9 with TRBJ1-3; no clear D gene. Deletions cut 1 base from V and 0 bases from J, with 7 bases between. CDR3 length: 15 amino acids. Germline V lookup: CDR1 SEHNR, CDR2 FQNEAQ (reference sequence). The full variable domain, completed using reference TRBV7-9 and TRBJ1-3, is DTGVSQNPRHKITKRGQNVTFRCDPISEHNRLYWYRQTLGQGPEFLTYFQNEAQLEKSRLLSDRFSAERPKGSFSTLEIQRTEQGDSAMYLCASSLGAVSGNTIYFGEGSWLTVV.

This clone was found once. V usage is TRBV10-3 and J usage is TRBJ2-1; 9 bases match TRBD2. Germline values: CDR1 ENHRY, CDR2 SYGVKD. The CDR3 is made up of 18 amino acids. V lost 0 bases and J lost 8; bases outside the gene matches: 14. The CDR3 DNA reads as TGTGCCATCAGTGAGTCCCCGGGGCCGGGACTAGCATCCGATGAGCAGTTCTTC. It encodes CAISESPGPGLASDEQFF.